This T cell receptor beta chain was sequenced for a study of T cell responses to AZD1222 COVID-19 vaccine. Study-level findings and limits: Spike-specific TCR breadth and depth both grew after two AZD1222 doses. Reports indicate that nearly half of spike-specific TCRs are directed at unmutated variant regions.

The CDR3 contains 16 residues. Germline loops: CDR1 KGHDR, CDR2 SFDVKD. With V trimmed by 4 bases and J by 3 bases, 5 bases remained unmatched. Note on this clone: No antigen is known for it.

Some clones are missing from TCRdb's copy, which holds only in-frame ones; the method was immunoSEQ multiplex PCR. The sample shows approximately 170,000 clones, about 83% of them seen only once. This rearrangement joins TRBV24-1 to TRBJ2-3; 11 nucleotides line up with TRBD1. Specimen: peripheral blood, collected 28 days after the second AZD1222 dose. The source is an adult who received the AZD1222 COVID-19 vaccine. CDR3 sequence reads: CATSDPGTGGTDTQYF. The DNA of the CDR3 is TGTGCCACCAGTGACCCAGGGACAGGGGGGACAGATACGCAGTATTTT.